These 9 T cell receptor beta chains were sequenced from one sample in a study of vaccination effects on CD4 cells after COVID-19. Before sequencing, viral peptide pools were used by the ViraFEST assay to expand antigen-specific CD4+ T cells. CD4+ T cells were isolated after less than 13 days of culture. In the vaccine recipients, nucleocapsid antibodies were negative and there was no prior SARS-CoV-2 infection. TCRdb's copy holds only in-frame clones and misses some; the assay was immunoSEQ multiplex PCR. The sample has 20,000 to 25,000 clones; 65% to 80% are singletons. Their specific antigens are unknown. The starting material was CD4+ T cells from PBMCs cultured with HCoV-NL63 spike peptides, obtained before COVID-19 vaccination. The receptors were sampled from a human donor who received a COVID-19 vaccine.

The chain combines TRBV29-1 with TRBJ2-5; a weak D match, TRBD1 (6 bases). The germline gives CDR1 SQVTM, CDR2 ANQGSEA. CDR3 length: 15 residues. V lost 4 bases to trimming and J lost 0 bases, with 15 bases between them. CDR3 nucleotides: TGCAGCGTTGTTGGGGGCCGGACGTACCAAGAGACCCAGTACTTC. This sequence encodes CSVVGGRTYQETQYF.

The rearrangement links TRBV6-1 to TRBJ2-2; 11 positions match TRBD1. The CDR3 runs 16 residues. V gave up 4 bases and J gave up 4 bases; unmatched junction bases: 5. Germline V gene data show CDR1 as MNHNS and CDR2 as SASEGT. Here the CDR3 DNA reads TGTGCCAGCAGTGGGGGGACAGGGGGTCTCACCGGGGAGCTGTTTTTT. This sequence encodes CASSGGTGGLTGELFF.

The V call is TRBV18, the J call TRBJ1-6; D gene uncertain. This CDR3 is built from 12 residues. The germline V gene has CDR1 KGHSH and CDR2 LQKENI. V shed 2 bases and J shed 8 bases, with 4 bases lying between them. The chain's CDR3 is CASSPSDSPLHF. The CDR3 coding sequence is TGTGCCAGCTCACCATCCGATTCACCCCTCCACTTT.

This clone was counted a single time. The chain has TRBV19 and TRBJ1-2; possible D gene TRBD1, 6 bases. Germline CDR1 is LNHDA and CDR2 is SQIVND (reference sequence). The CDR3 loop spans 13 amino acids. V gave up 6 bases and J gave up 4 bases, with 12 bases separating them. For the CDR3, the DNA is TGTGCCAGTAGGGGGGCCTGGAGCTATGGCTACACCTTC. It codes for CASRGAWSYGYTF.

CDR3 amino acids: CASSDRARVYEQYF. In DNA form, the CDR3 reads TGTGCCAGCAGCGACAGGGCAAGAGTCTACGAGCAGTACTTC. The chain couples TRBV6-5 to TRBJ2-7; TRBD1 aligns across 7 bases. The CDR3 runs to 14 residues. Trimming took 6 bases from V and 3 from J; bases not matched to a gene: 8. From germline, CDR1 is MNHEY and CDR2 SVGAGI.

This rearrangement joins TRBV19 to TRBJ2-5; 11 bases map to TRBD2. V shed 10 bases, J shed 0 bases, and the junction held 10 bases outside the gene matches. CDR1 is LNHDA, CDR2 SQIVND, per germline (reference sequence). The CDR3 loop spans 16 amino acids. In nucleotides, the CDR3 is TGTGCCACTCAAAGGATAGCGGGGGGGTACCAAGAGACCCAGTACTTC. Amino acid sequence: CATQRIAGGYQETQYF.

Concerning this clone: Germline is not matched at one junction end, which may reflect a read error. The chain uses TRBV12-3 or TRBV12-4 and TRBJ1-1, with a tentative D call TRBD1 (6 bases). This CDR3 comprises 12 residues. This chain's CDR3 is CASKDRNPEAFF. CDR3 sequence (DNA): TGTGCCAGCAAAGACAGGAACCCTGAAGCTTTCTTT.

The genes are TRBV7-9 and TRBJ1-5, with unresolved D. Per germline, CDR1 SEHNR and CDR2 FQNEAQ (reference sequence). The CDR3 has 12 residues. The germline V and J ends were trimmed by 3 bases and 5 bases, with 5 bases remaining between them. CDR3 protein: CASSFTYQPQHF. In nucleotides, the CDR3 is TGTGCCAGCAGCTTTACCTATCAGCCCCAGCATTTT.

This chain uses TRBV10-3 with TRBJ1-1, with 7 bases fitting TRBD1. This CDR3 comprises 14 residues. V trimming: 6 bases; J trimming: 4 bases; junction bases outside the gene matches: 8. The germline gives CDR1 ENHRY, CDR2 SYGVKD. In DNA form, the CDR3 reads TGTGCCATCAGGGGGACAGATGGGTCCACTGAAGCTTTCTTT. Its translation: CAIRGTDGSTEAFF.